This TCR beta chain was identified during a study of blood T cell repertoires in COVID-19 (dated by TCRdb to the early 2020s). In terms of the full investigation: Samples covering the acute and convalescent phases of COVID-19 were provided by collaborators in the United States, Italy and Spain. The prospective study material was composed of cDNA or gDNA derived from T cells, B-cell-depleted T cells, or PBMCs. Deeply sampled blood TCRbeta repertoires from subjects exposed to, actively infected with, or recovered from COVID-19 were included in the dataset. A freely available public database, intended as a resource for researchers studying the immune response to SARS-CoV-2, is where the repertoires were released. The samples were drawn from two sources: the first 160 participants of the ongoing ImmuneRACE study, and some 1,300 subjects contributed by 6 global collaborators. Nearly every sample came with metadata listing a de-identified subject ID, COVID-19 status, age in years and sex. Where available, HLA class I and class II types were obtained from metadata supplied by the sample provider rather than from assay-based typing.

TCRbeta CDR3 regions were amplified from genomic DNA by means of the immunoSEQ Assay, a bias-controlled multiplex PCR. Under the source paper's analysis protocol: Within the assay, amplification of reference gene primers was used to estimate how many nucleated cells each sample contained. Sequence reads were collapsed and filtered to measure the absolute abundance of every unique TCRbeta CDR3 rearrangement. For each sample, productive Simpson clonality was calculated by taking the square root of Simpson's diversity index across productive rearrangements. Not all clones reach the TCRdb copy of this immuneACCESS table, which keeps in-frame sequences only. Checked studies attribute under half of the gap to unresolved V genes and leave the rest unexplained. The V and J calls and the clone size are those of that table, but D and trimming were determined from the DNA. Present in this sample are approximately 400,000 clones, 88% of which were seen just once. Of the sample, more than 0.95% falls within the top ten clones.

Enrolling through a virtual design, the prospective study's participants ranged in age from about 18 to 89 years and lived across about two dozen United States geographic areas. In the prospective study, cohorts were assigned on the basis of participant-reported clinical history obtained from a screening survey and a study questionnaire. For ImmuneRACE Cohort 3, a participant was defined as recovered based on two consecutive negative NP/OP PCR tests, clearance by a healthcare professional, or resolution of symptoms. Each participant in the prospective study had whole blood, serum and a nasopharyngeal or oropharyngeal swab collected by mobile phlebotomists. Participants in the prospective study had the option to provide additional blood draws and questionnaires over a roughly two-month period. Before DNA extraction, blood samples from the prospective study were shipped at room temperature or frozen.

The germline V gene supplies CDR1 MRHNA and CDR2 SNTAGT. The CDR3 runs 15 amino acids, cysteine and phenylalanine included. The sequence is cut down to CDR3 DNA, 45 bases in frame from base 1. Trimming takes 5 bases off V and 3 bases off J; junction bases not matched to a gene: 5. Overall results and qualifications from the work: Clinical and demographic metadata were provided uncurated, with the amount varying by source and participant.

Details on this clone: What this receptor recognizes is not known. No base quality information exists; no much larger clone differs at one position.

Specimen: PBMCs or T cells enriched from blood (not recorded which). This TCR was recovered from a woman under 30 who had recovered from COVID-19. The sequence is built from TRBV6-4 and TRBJ1-1; a stretch of 11 junction bases matches TRBD1. CDR3 protein: CASSSGTGGYTEAFF. The DNA sequence is TGTGCCAGCAGTTCGGGGACAGGGGGGTACACTGAAGCTTTCTTT.